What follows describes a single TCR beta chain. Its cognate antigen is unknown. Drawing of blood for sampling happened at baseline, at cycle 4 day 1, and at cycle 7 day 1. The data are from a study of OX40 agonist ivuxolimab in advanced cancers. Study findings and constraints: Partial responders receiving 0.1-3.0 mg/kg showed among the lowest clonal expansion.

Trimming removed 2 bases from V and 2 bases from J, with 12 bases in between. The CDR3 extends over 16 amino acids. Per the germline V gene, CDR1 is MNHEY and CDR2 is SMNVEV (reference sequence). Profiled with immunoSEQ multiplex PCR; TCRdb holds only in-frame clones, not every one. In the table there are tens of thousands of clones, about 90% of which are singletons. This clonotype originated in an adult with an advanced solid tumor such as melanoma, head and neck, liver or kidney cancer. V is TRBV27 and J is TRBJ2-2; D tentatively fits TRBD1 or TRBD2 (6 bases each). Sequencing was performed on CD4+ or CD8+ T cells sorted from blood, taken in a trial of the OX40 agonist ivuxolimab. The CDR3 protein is CASSLRGGINTGELFF. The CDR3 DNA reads TGTGCCAGCAGTTTACGAGGGGGGATAAACACCGGGGAGCTGTTTTTT.